This T cell receptor beta chain came from a study of blood T cell repertoires in COVID-19. In the study overall: Samples taken during acute and convalescent COVID-19 were collected in the United States, Italy and Spain. Sample material is recorded as cDNA or gDNA derived from T cells, B-cell-depleted T cells, or PBMCs.

The CDR3 runs to 15 residues. Trimming removed 7 bases from V and 6 bases from J; junction bases left unmatched: 8. Germline V lookup: CDR1 MNHEY, CDR2 SVGAGI. What the recovered Cohort 3 donors had was two negative PCRs, clearance, or symptom resolution. The authors' processing: Estimation of nucleated cell counts relied on the amplification of reference gene primers. Generated by immunoSEQ multiplex PCR, the TCRdb table keeps only in-frame clones and is missing some. V and J calls and clone size are given by that table; D and trimming were obtained from the DNA. The table records roughly 150,000 clones, around 84% of them present only once.

The sample was PBMCs or T cells enriched from blood (not recorded which). The gene calls are TRBV6-5 and TRBJ2-1; 11 bases map to TRBD2. The source is a woman aged 45-65 years who had recovered from COVID-19. This chain's CDR3 is CASKLGLAAINEQFF. CDR3 DNA: TGTGCCAGCAAGCTGGGACTAGCGGCTATCAATGAGCAGTTCTTC.